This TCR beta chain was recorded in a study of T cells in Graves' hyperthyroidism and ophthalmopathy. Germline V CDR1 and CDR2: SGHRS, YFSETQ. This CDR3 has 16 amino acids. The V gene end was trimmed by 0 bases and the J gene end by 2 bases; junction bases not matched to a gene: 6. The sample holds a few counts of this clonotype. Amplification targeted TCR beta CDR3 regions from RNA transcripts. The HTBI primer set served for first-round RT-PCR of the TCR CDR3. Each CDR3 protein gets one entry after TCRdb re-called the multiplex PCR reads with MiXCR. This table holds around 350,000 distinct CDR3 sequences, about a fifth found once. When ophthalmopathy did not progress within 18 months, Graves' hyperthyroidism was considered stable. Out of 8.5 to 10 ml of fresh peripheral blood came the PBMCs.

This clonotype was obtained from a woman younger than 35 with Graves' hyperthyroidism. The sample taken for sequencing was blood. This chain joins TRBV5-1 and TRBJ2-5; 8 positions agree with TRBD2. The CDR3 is CASSLEPGGGQETQYF. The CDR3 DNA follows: TGCGCCAGCAGCTTGGAGCCGGGGGGGGGTCAAGAGACCCAGTACTTC.